This TCR beta chain is drawn from a study of T cells in Graves' hyperthyroidism and ophthalmopathy. Regarding the study as a whole: The majority of expanded thyroid clonotypes above 0.001 also appeared in blood.

CDR3 size: 14 residues. Germline CDR1 is SGHDT and CDR2 is YYEEEE. J gave up 3 bases and V 4 bases, and 4 bases lay outside the gene matches. Comments on this clonotype: The antigen is undetermined.

TCR beta CDR3 regions were amplified from RNA. With the HTBI primer set, the TCR CDR3 went through a first round of RT-PCR. TCRdb reprocessed the multiplex PCR reads with MiXCR, giving one entry per CDR3 protein. Counted here are around 600,000 distinct CDR3 sequences, just under 45% occurring once; the ten biggest clones make up under 8.5%. Exclusions: uncontrolled infection, other autoimmune disease, pregnancy, lactation. Used for diagnoses were clinical symptoms, serum thyroxine and TRAb, thyroid ultrasound and orbital computed tomography. Sequencing input: peripheral blood or thyroid tissue (not recorded which). The TCR comes from an adult man with Graves' disease, either hyperthyroidism or ophthalmopathy (not recorded which). The gene calls are TRBV5-6 and TRBJ1-5; 7 bases line up with TRBD1. Here the CDR3 reads CASSRQGPNQPQHF. Here the CDR3 DNA reads TGTGCCAGCAGCCGACAGGGCCCCAATCAGCCCCAGCATTTT.